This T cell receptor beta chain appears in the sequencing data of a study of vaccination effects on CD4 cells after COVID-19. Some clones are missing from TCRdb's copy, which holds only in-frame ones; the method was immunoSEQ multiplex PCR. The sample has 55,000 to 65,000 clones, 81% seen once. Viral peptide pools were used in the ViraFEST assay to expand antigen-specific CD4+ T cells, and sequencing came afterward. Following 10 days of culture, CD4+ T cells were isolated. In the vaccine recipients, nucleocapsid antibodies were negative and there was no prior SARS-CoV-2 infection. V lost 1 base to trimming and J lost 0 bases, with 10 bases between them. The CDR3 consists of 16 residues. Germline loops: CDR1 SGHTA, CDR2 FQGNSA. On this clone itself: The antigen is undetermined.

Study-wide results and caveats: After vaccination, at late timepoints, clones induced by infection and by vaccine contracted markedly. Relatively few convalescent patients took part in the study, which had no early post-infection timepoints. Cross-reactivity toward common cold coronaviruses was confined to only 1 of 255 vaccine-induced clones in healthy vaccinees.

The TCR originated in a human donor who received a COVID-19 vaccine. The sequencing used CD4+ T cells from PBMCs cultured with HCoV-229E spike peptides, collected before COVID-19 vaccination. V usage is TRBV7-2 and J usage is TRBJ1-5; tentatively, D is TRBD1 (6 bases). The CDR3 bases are TGTGCCAGCAGCTTAGAAGGGACAATTAGCAATCAGCCCCAGCATTTT. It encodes CASSLEGTISNQPQHF. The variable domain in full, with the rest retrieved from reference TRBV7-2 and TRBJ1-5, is GAGVSQSPSNKVTEKGKDVELRCDPISGHTALYWYRQSLGQGLEFLIYFQGNSAPDKSGLPSDRFSAERTGGSVSTLTIQRTQQEDSAVYLCASSLEGTISNQPQHFGDGTRLSIL.